The text below deals with one T cell receptor beta chain. What it binds is unknown. This specimen belongs to a study of T cell responses to AZD1222 COVID-19 vaccine. The overall study: Pooled together were second doses at about 4 or about 12 weeks.

Data came from immunoSEQ multiplex PCR; TCRdb stores just in-frame clones and leaves some out. The table records roughly 100,000 clones, more than 85% of them present only once. Study results and limitations: After the peak T cell response, and only then, were repertoires sampled. Clonal diversity may have been underestimated, and the donors were mostly white British, with more females than males. Spike-specific TCR breadth rose after two AZD1222 doses, and depth rose as well.

V dropped 6 bases and J dropped 9 bases, with 15 bases sitting between them. This CDR3 is 13 amino acids long. The germline V gene encodes CDR1 LGHNT and CDR2 FRNRAP. The receptor was derived from an adult in good health. The sample was peripheral blood, taken on day 0 of AZD1222 vaccination. The chain carries TRBV12-5 and TRBJ2-1; no definite D call. In nucleotides, the CDR3 is TGTGCTAGTGGCTCGCTTATCTCTGGTGAGCAGTTCTTC. Translation gives CASGSLISGEQFF.